This T cell receptor (beta chain) was obtained from a study of human T cells and chemical hapten exposure. V gave up 0 bases and J gave up 3 bases; unmatched junction bases: 6. The CDR3 has 16 residues. CDR1 and CDR2 from the germline V gene are SGHRS and YFSETQ. By share, this clonotype counts as medium-sized (0.01 to 0.1%). One entry per CDR3 protein, called by TCRdb with MiXCR from the RACE reads. This table has tens of thousands of distinct CDR3 sequences, approximately 13% appearing once. Regarding time point: patch test 3, about 24 weeks after DPC sensitization. Treatment reported: therapeutic diphenylcyclopropenone sensitization with weekly scalp DPC.

This sequence originates from a woman between 45 and 60 years old with alopecia areata. Some clones in this sample may be carry-over from other donors' samples. The specimen comprised whole blood, sampled in connection with sensitization to the hapten diphenylcyclopropenone (DPC). The gene calls are TRBV5-1 and TRBJ2-3, with 8 bases that match TRBD1. Here the CDR3 DNA reads TGCGCCAGCAGCTTGGGTCGGGACAGGATAACAGATACGCAGTATTTT. This translates into CASSLGRDRITDTQYF.